A selection of T cell receptor beta chains follows, all from one sample in a study of CXCR3-negative and CXCR3-positive naive CD8 T cells. From its re-call of the 5' RACE reads, TCRdb lists each CDR3 protein once, without DNA. This table lists about 53,000 distinct CDR3 sequences. The sample comprised naive CXCR3+ CD8+ T cells from blood. The receptor source for this set is a human donor in good health. Some clones in this sample may be carry-over from other donors' samples. CDR3s include the opening cysteine and the closing phenylalanine or tryptophan.

v_gene: TRBV20-1
j_gene: TRBJ2-3
CDR3aa: CSARTGGEADTQYF

v_gene: TRBV29-1
j_gene: TRBJ1-2
CDR3aa: CSVEGTGGNYGYTF

v_gene: TRBV5-5
j_gene: TRBJ2-7
CDR3aa: CASSLVGITYEQYF

v_gene: TRBV28
j_gene: TRBJ1-1
CDR3aa: CASSFRRGGTEAFF

v_gene: TRBV12-3/TRBV12-4
j_gene: TRBJ2-7
CDR3aa: CASSLAQTGEQYF

v_gene: TRBV10-3
j_gene: TRBJ2-7
CDR3aa: CAITWGGEQYF

v_gene: TRBV29-1
j_gene: TRBJ1-2
CDR3aa: CSVETERGYGYTF

v_gene: TRBV7-2
j_gene: TRBJ1-1
CDR3aa: CASSFGSTEAFF

v_gene: TRBV7-8
j_gene: TRBJ1-4
CDR3aa: CASSTYPGTGGFATNEKLFF

v_gene: TRBV6-5
j_gene: TRBJ2-1
CDR3aa: CASSYGDYNEQFF

v_gene: TRBV7-3
j_gene: TRBJ2-1
CDR3aa: CASSSSGLAGGYNEQFF

v_gene: TRBV7-9
j_gene: TRBJ2-5
CDR3aa: CASPEEGPETQYF

v_gene: TRBV2
j_gene: TRBJ2-5
CDR3aa: CASSGPLGLLQETQYF

v_gene: TRBV2
j_gene: TRBJ1-1
CDR3aa: CASRTGTGAFF

v_gene: TRBV5-6
j_gene: TRBJ2-7
CDR3aa: CASSPGQGDYEQYF

v_gene: TRBV6-5
j_gene: TRBJ2-5
CDR3aa: CASSIEPRLGETQYF

v_gene: TRBV29-1
j_gene: TRBJ2-7
CDR3aa: CSVEREGSYEQYF

v_gene: TRBV5-1
j_gene: TRBJ2-3
CDR3aa: CASKEAAFVLDTQYF

v_gene: TRBV9
j_gene: TRBJ2-2
CDR3aa: CASSVGRTGANTGELFF

v_gene: TRBV29-1
j_gene: TRBJ1-1
CDR3aa: CSVEGAETLGTEAFF

v_gene: TRBV5-6
j_gene: TRBJ2-7
CDR3aa: CASSLAGTGWYEQYF

v_gene: TRBV5-1
j_gene: TRBJ2-7
CDR3aa: CASSLGQRYEQYF

v_gene: TRBV28
j_gene: TRBJ1-3
CDR3aa: CASKLYGVVDTIYF

v_gene: TRBV6-2/TRBV6-3
j_gene: TRBJ2-1
CDR3aa: CASSYSILAGGLYNEQFF

v_gene: TRBV12-3/TRBV12-4
j_gene: TRBJ2-5
CDR3aa: CASRPSGGVETQYF

v_gene: TRBV20-1
j_gene: TRBJ2-6
CDR3aa: CSARDEGELNVLTF

v_gene: TRBV4-3
j_gene: TRBJ1-1
CDR3aa: CASSQRRGGWGTEAFF

v_gene: TRBV6-2/TRBV6-3
j_gene: TRBJ2-1
CDR3aa: CASSTIIGTLSSTPYNEQFF